This paragraph covers one T cell receptor (beta chain) sequence. This clone was observed a handful of times. Its antigen has not been determined. Base qualities are not recorded, but no much larger clone differs from it by a single base. The CDR1 and CDR2 encoded by the germline V gene are MNHEY and SVGEGT. Its CDR3 holds 15 amino acids, cysteine through phenylalanine. Here the CDR3 DNA is all that survives: 45 bases in frame from base 1. V lost 7 bases and J lost 6 bases, and the count of bases not matched to a germline gene is 6. This sample is part of a study of T cells in placental villitis. For context, the study as a whole: The study compared placental TCR-beta repertoires across villitis of unknown etiology, gestational-age-matched unaffected controls, and infectious villitis to test an allograft-versus-infection hypothesis.

Using the immunoSEQ v4 bias-controlled multiplex PCR assay, run blinded to group allocation, TCR-beta CDR3 regions were amplified from genomic DNA. To estimate the quantities of nucleated cells and T cells in each sample, reference gene primers were added alongside the TCR-beta primers. Sequencing of the libraries was performed on an Illumina MiSeq with a 100-cycle paired-end protocol. The authors' pipeline ran thus. In the immunoSEQ Analyzer software, diversity and richness were calculated, with richness measured by iChao1 and clonality based on Pielou evenness and Shannon diversity on a 0-1 scale where a higher value means less diversity. Using confidence 3 and substitution 2, CDR3 amino acid sequences together with their V/J genes were queried against VDJdb for CMV, EBV and influenza A specificities. The Morisita-Horn index was used to assess TCR-beta amino acid clonotype overlap between villitis of unknown etiology, infectious villitis and control repertoires. TCRdb limited this immuneACCESS table to in-frame rearrangements with V and J called. A share of clones is missing; checked studies link under half to unresolved V genes, and the rest is unexplained. That table furnishes V, J and clone size, whereas the DNA furnished D and trimming. This sample is represented by 3,000 to 3,500 clones; roughly 85% of them were singletons. The ten largest clones represent 15% to 20% of the sample.

Five infectious villitis placentae were included, four with confirmed cytomegalovirus and one with Toxoplasma gondii, and were not matched to other groups. In the infectious villitis group, the mothers were found to be younger and to have smaller fetuses, and preterm delivery or intrauterine demise was recorded in a couple of cases. Placentae were collected after delivery and underwent gross and histological evaluation before archival tissue selection. Five 10-micron scrolls were cut from each FFPE block, and DNA was isolated using the AllPrep DNA/RNA FFPE Tissue kit. NanoDrop was used to check DNA concentration and purity, and a Bioanalyzer was used to assess RNA quality. Study-level results and caveats: Sequencing bulk tissue could not tell helper, regulatory or cytotoxic T cells apart, could not separate maternal from fetal T cells, and left out gamma-delta receptors. CMV-specific clone frequencies were higher in infectious CMV cases than in villitis of unknown etiology (roughly 0.012 vs 0.00096), and the villitis of unknown etiology frequencies did not differ from those of controls. Because the paraffin blocks included small amounts of decidua, some of the captured T cells, particularly in controls, may have been decidual rather than villous infiltrates.

The TCR comes from a human patient with infectious villitis; the placental T cells may come from both mother and fetus. Sequencing was done on a sample of placental tissue containing maternal and fetal cells. This receptor chain uses TRBV6-2 or TRBV6-3 and TRBJ2-1; TRBD2 lines up with 13 middle nucleotides. The CDR3 region: CASTPLAGGTNEQFF. The DNA sequence is given as TGTGCCAGCACCCCACTAGCGGGGGGGACCAATGAGCAGTTCTTC.